These 26 T cell receptor beta chains were all obtained from the same sample, sequenced in a study of T cells in narcolepsy. Sequenced by immunoSEQ multiplex PCR; TCRdb stores in-frame clones only, minus some. Of about 32,000 clones detected, roughly three quarters appear once; the ten largest clones hold roughly 3.8%. Source material: memory (CD45RA-) CD4+ T cells from blood. These receptors all come from a human donor in good health.

In its sample, this clone was seen a few times. The rearrangement joins TRBV19 to TRBJ2-1; weak D call: TRBD2 (5 bases). Germline values: CDR1 LNHDA, CDR2 SQIVND (reference sequence). The V gene lost 7 bases and the J gene lost 3 bases, with 19 bases spanning the gap. The CDR3 sequence is 16 residues long. CDR3 loop: CASTPSRTGFYNEQFF. The CDR3 DNA sequence: TGTGCCAGTACCCCCTCTAGGACGGGATTCTACAATGAGCAGTTCTTC.

This clone was observed a single time. The rearrangement links TRBV9 to TRBJ1-4; possible D gene TRBD1, 5 bases. This CDR3 has 15 residues. CDR1 is SGDLS and CDR2 is YYNGEE in the germline V gene. The ends were cut back, 4 bases at V and 4 bases at J, with 14 bases in the middle. The CDR3 reads CASSQDTGNNEKLFF. CDR3 DNA: TGTGCCAGCAGCCAAGATACAGGAAATAATGAAAAACTGTTTTTT.

The V call is TRBV19, the J call TRBJ1-1, with 8 bases lining up with TRBD1. This CDR3 is built from 16 residues. CDR1 and CDR2 (germline): LNHDA, SQIVND (reference sequence). Trimming at V came to 0 bases and at J to 4 bases, leaving 7 bases not matched to a gene. The CDR3 loop reads CASSIDDRGGSTEAFF. CDR3 DNA: TGTGCCAGTAGTATAGACGACAGGGGCGGCAGCACTGAAGCTTTCTTT.

The V and J genes are TRBV6-6 and TRBJ2-2, with TRBD2 identical over 13 bases. The V segment lost 7 bases and the J segment 5 bases; nucleotides outside the gene matches: 4. CDR1 and CDR2 (germline): MNHNY, SVGAGI (reference sequence). The CDR3 sequence is 15 residues long. The CDR3 loop reads CASTQTSGGTGELFF. The CDR3 region has the DNA TGTGCCAGCACCCAGACTAGCGGGGGGACCGGGGAGCTGTTTTTT.

This chain connects TRBV7-3 to TRBJ2-7; D is ambiguous. Germline V gene data show CDR1 as SGHTA and CDR2 as FQGTGA. The CDR3 consists of 13 residues. Trimming left V 1 base short and J 5 bases short, with 9 bases between. CDR3 sequence: CASSLSFQDEQYF. The DNA for the CDR3 is TGTGCCAGCAGCTTAAGTTTTCAGGACGAGCAGTACTTC. The full variable domain, in which reference TRBV7-3 and TRBJ2-7 provide the parts outside the CDR3, is GAGVSQTPSNKVTEKGKYVELRCDPISGHTALYWYRQSLGQGPEFLIYFQGTGAADDSGLPNDRFFAVRPEGSVSTLKIQRTERGDSAVYLCASSLSFQDEQYFGPGTRLTVT.

In this sample, this clone turned up a few times. V is TRBV7-2 and J is TRBJ2-1; D unresolved. The CDR3 runs to 14 residues. The germline CDR1 and CDR2 sequences are SGHTA and FQGNSA. Trimming stripped 0 bases from V and 2 bases from J, with 5 bases between. The CDR3: CASSLASTYNEQFF. CDR3 nucleotides: TGTGCCAGCAGCTTAGCCAGTACCTACAATGAGCAGTTCTTC. The full variable domain, with the rest looked up from reference TRBV7-2 and TRBJ2-1, is GAGVSQSPSNKVTEKGKDVELRCDPISGHTALYWYRQSLGQGLEFLIYFQGNSAPDKSGLPSDRFSAERTGGSVSTLTIQRTQQEDSAVYLCASSLASTYNEQFFGPGTRLTVL.

The CDR3 coding sequence is TGTGCCTGGGGCCGCGGGAAGTACGAGCAGTACTTC. Protein sequence: CAWGRGKYEQYF. The V gene is TRBV30, the J gene TRBJ2-7, with D possibly being TRBD2 (6 bases). Germline V lookup: CDR1 GTSNPN, CDR2 SVGIG (reference sequence). This CDR3 comprises 12 residues. V was cut by 5 bases and J by 4 bases, with 12 bases left in between. The full variable domain, rest sourced from reference TRBV30 and TRBJ2-7, is SQTIHQWPATLVQPVGSPLSLECTVEGTSNPNLYWYRQAAGRGLQLLFYSVGIGQISSEVPQNLSASRPQDRQFILSSKKLLLSDSGFYLCAWGRGKYEQYFGPGTRLTVT.

The genes are TRBV6-5 and TRBJ2-3, with TRBD2 matching 13 bases. The CDR3 consists of 15 residues. V gave up 5 bases and J gave up 6 bases; unmatched junction bases: 5. In germline, CDR1 is MNHEY, CDR2 SVGAGI. The CDR3 region is CASSKTSGRRDTQYF. In DNA, the CDR3 is TGTGCCAGCAGTAAGACTAGCGGGAGGCGGGATACGCAGTATTTT.

This clone was seen a single time. CDR3 sequence: CASGSQFKDEKLFF. CDR3 sequence (DNA): TGTGCTAGTGGTTCCCAGTTCAAGGATGAAAAACTGTTTTTT. The rearrangement links TRBV12-5 to TRBJ1-4; D remains unclear. This CDR3 contains 14 residues. V lost 4 bases and J lost 6, with 12 bases in between. Per germline, CDR1 LGHNT and CDR2 FRNRAP. The variable domain in full, completed from reference TRBV12-5 and TRBJ1-4, reads DARVTQTPRHKVTEMGQEVTMRCQPILGHNTVFWYRQTMMQGLELLAYFRNRAPLDDSGMPKDRFSAEMPDATLATLKIQPSEPRDSAVYFCASGSQFKDEKLFFGSGTQLSVL.

In DNA, the CDR3 is TGTGCCAGCACTGGAACTGCAACTAATGAAAAACTGTTTTTT. The encoded protein is CASTGTATNEKLFF. This chain connects TRBV7-9 to TRBJ1-4; D gene unclear. The CDR3 contains 14 residues. Germline V gene data show CDR1 as SEHNR and CDR2 as FQNEAQ (reference sequence). The V and J ends lost 7 bases and 0 bases respectively, with 9 bases between them.

This clone occurred once. CDR3: CSGGASGSSYEQFF. In nucleotides, the CDR3 is TGCAGCGGGGGGGCTAGCGGGAGTAGCTATGAGCAGTTCTTC. The chain has TRBV29-1 and TRBJ2-1, with 10 bases identical to TRBD2. The CDR3 is 14 amino acids. Per germline, CDR1 SQVTM and CDR2 ANQGSEA. Unmatched junction bases numbered 11, after V lost 7 bases and J lost 8 bases.

The chain has TRBV6-5 and TRBJ1-1, with D hard to call. Germline V lookup: CDR1 MNHEY, CDR2 SVGAGI. The germline V and J ends were trimmed by 4 bases and 5 bases, with 11 bases remaining between them. The CDR3 contains 13 residues. CDR3 sequence (DNA): TGTGCCAGCAGTTCATGGCAGACTACTGAAGCTTTCTTT. Translated, it gives CASSSWQTTEAFF.

This clone was seen more than once but under ten times. This chain links TRBV6-6 with TRBJ2-7; the match to TRBD1 covers 7 bases. J gave up 3 bases and V 6 bases, and 5 bases lay outside the gene matches. Germline values: CDR1 MNHNY, CDR2 SVGAGI (reference sequence). The CDR3 length is 13 residues. The CDR3 DNA is TGTGCCAGCAGCAACCGACAGGGCTACGAGCAGTACTTC. This codes for CASSNRQGYEQYF.

In nucleotides, the CDR3 is TGTGCCAGCAGTAATGGACGGACGGGAGGCTACACCTTC. As protein: CASSNGRTGGYTF. The chain combines TRBV6-6 with TRBJ1-2; D remains ambiguous. The germline V gene encodes CDR1 MNHNY and CDR2 SVGAGI (reference sequence). Trimming shortened V by 5 bases and J by 8 bases, and 15 bases separated the two germline ends. The CDR3 sequence is 13 residues long.

V gene TRBV6-1 combines with J gene TRBJ1-5; perhaps TRBD1 as D (6 bases). The CDR3 has 14 residues. Trimming left V 6 bases short and J 5 bases short, with 14 bases between. The V gene's germline CDR1 is MNHNS and CDR2 SASEGT. CDR3 sequence (DNA): TGTGCCAGCAGCCTCTCCGGGGGGCATCAGCCCCAGCATTTT. Translating it yields CASSLSGGHQPQHF.

The count of this clone is one. The chain links TRBV6-5 to TRBJ2-1; D ambiguous. This CDR3 comprises 15 residues. The V end was cut by 5 bases, the J end by 6 bases, with 17 bases between. Germline V lookup: CDR1 MNHEY, CDR2 SVGAGI. CDR3 in amino acids: CASSSSLGVLNEQFF. The CDR3 nucleotides are TGTGCCAGCAGTAGCTCCCTTGGAGTTCTCAATGAGCAGTTCTTC.

As concerns this clone: This likely comes from a read error, as the CDR3 has no conserved phenylalanine or tryptophan at its end. The rearrangement uses TRBV19 and TRBJ2-2; tentative D call: TRBD2 (5 bases). The CDR3 covers 14 residues. V dropped 8 bases and J dropped 3 bases, with 13 bases sitting between them. Germline V gives CDR1 LNHDA, CDR2 SQIVND (reference sequence). The CDR3 reads CASSPMGDTGELFS. CDR3 nucleotide sequence: TGTGCCAGTTCGCCGATGGGAGACACCGGGGAGCTGTTTTCT.

This clone appeared once. V is TRBV7-3 and J is TRBJ1-1; D is ambiguous. CDR3 size: 15 residues. Germline V gene data show CDR1 as SGHTA and CDR2 as FQGTGA. Trimming took off 2 bases at V and 4 bases at J, with 14 bases between the two ends. The CDR3 bases are TGTGCCAGCAGCTTATATCCAGGAGCGGGCACTGAAGCTTTCTTT. Protein sequence: CASSLYPGAGTEAFF.

The genes are TRBV5-1 and TRBJ1-6; 10 bases map to TRBD1. Trimming removed 4 bases from V and 8 bases from J; junction bases left unmatched: 3. This CDR3 is built from 14 residues. The germline CDR1 and CDR2 sequences are SGHRS and YFSETQ. The CDR3 loop reads CASSMGTGDSPLHF. For the CDR3, the DNA is TGCGCCAGCAGCATGGGGACAGGGGATTCACCCCTCCACTTT.

This rearrangement joins TRBV14 to TRBJ1-1, with TRBD1 as a possible D gene (5 bases). CDR1 SGHDN and CDR2 FVKESK come from the germline V gene. V was pared by 0 bases and J by 3 bases, with 11 bases between. This CDR3 has 15 amino acids. The CDR3 DNA sequence: TGTGCCAGCAGCCAAGATCCGGCGGGGCACACTGAAGCTTTCTTT. It translates to CASSQDPAGHTEAFF.

This chain uses TRBV30 with TRBJ1-1; possibly TRBD1 for D (5 bases). V was cut by 0 bases and J by 5 bases, with 7 bases left in between. The CDR3 runs 12 residues. In germline, CDR1 is GTSNPN, CDR2 SVGIG (reference sequence). The CDR3 nucleotides are TGTGCCTGGAGTGTAGGGGAAACTGAAGCTTTCTTT. Its protein is CAWSVGETEAFF. The full variable domain, completed using reference TRBV30 and TRBJ1-1, is SQTIHQWPATLVQPVGSPLSLECTVEGTSNPNLYWYRQAAGRGLQLLFYSVGIGQISSEVPQNLSASRPQDRQFILSSKKLLLSDSGFYLCAWSVGETEAFFGQGTRLTVV.

This sequence joins TRBV11-2 and TRBJ1-5, with a tentative D call TRBD1 (5 bases). Trimming stripped 1 base from V and 4 bases from J, with 8 bases between. This CDR3 has 14 amino acids. Germline CDR1 SGHAT, CDR2 FQNNGV. The CDR3 bases are TGTGCCAGCAGCTTAGGGTCAGGGAATCAGCCCCAGCATTTT. This gives the protein CASSLGSGNQPQHF.

This CDR3 reads CASSKGLNPYEQYF. CDR3 coding DNA: TGTGCCAGCAGTAAAGGACTAAATCCCTACGAGCAGTACTTC. The V gene is TRBV9, the J gene TRBJ2-7, with D possibly being TRBD2 (6 bases). The CDR3 has 14 amino acids. Trimming pared 5 bases from V and 2 bases from J, leaving 14 bases between. Germline CDR1 is SGDLS and CDR2 is YYNGEE.

This clone was counted between two and nine times. The chain joins TRBV30 to TRBJ1-1, with a tentative D call TRBD1 (6 bases). The CDR3 is made up of 13 amino acids. CDR1 is GTSNPN, CDR2 SVGIG, per germline (reference sequence). The V end lost 1 base, the J end lost 1 base, and 7 bases lay between the germline ends. For the CDR3, the DNA is TGTGCCTGGAGTGGGGGGCGGAACACTGAAGCTTTCTTT. As protein: CAWSGGRNTEAFF.

The CDR3 nucleotides are TGTGCCAGCAGCTTACTCGGGAACTATGGCTACACCTTC. Protein product: CASSLLGNYGYTF. J is TRBJ1-2 and V is TRBV7-9, with D hard to call. V lost 2 bases and J lost 2, with 6 bases in between. Germline V CDR1 and CDR2: SEHNR, FQNEAQ (reference sequence). The CDR3 covers 13 residues.

This chain uses TRBV30 with TRBJ2-5; no definite D call. This CDR3 has 13 amino acids. CDR1 is GTSNPN and CDR2 is SVGIG in the germline V gene (reference sequence). Trimming shortened V by 4 bases and J by 5 bases, and 14 bases separated the two germline ends. The CDR3: CAWKKLDRETQYF. CDR3 DNA sequence: TGTGCCTGGAAAAAGTTGGATCGTGAGACCCAGTACTTC.